These 10 T cell receptor beta chains share one sample of origin, sequenced in a study of cytotoxic CD8 clonotypes in ibrutinib-treated CLL. The repertoire was sequenced with immunoSEQ multiplex PCR; TCRdb's copy has only in-frame clones and lacks some. Seen here are about 140,000 clones, roughly 77% observed once, and the top ten hold around 30%. The input for sequencing was PBMCs, taken after 12 months of ibrutinib treatment. The receptors were gathered from a human donor with chronic lymphocytic leukemia.

J is TRBJ2-2 and V is TRBV6-4; 7 positions match TRBD2. Per the germline V gene, CDR1 is MRHNA and CDR2 is SNTAGT. There are 16 residues in the CDR3. V was pared by 8 bases and J by 1 base, with 10 bases of the junction left unmatched. The CDR3 DNA reads as TGTGCCAGCCATGAGGGAGGGGACCTGAACACCGGGGAGCTGTTTTTT. It codes for CASHEGGDLNTGELFF.

V and J are TRBV7-7 and TRBJ2-2; 9 nucleotides match TRBD1. CDR3 size: 15 residues. The trim removed 3 bases at V and 4 bases at J, leaving 3 bases unmatched. Germline V gene data show CDR1 as SSHAT and CDR2 as FNYEAQ (reference sequence). The CDR3 reads CASSFGTGTTGELFF. CDR3 bases: TGTGCCAGCAGCTTTGGGACAGGGACCACCGGGGAGCTGTTTTTT.

This clone occurred once. This chain links TRBV7-6 with TRBJ2-6; 10 bases fit TRBD2. V lost 5 bases, J lost 0 bases, and 16 bases stayed unmatched. Germline assignment: CDR1 SGHVS and CDR2 FNYEAQ. The CDR3 contains 21 residues. CDR3 sequence reads: CASSVSGLAGEGYSGANVLTF. Written as DNA, the CDR3 is TGTGCCAGCAGCGTAAGTGGCCTAGCGGGAGAGGGGTACTCTGGGGCCAACGTCCTGACTTTC.

This chain joins TRBV19 and TRBJ2-7; 7 bases line up with TRBD2. This CDR3 spans 12 amino acids. Trimming at V came to 9 bases and at J to 6 bases, leaving 8 bases not matched to a gene. Germline V lookup: CDR1 LNHDA, CDR2 SQIVND (reference sequence). The CDR3 sequence: CASFAGVGEQYF. As DNA, the CDR3 is TGTGCCAGCTTCGCGGGAGTGGGCGAGCAGTACTTC.

J is TRBJ2-3 and V is TRBV4-2; unclear D gene. This CDR3 comprises 16 residues. The ends were cut back, 1 base at V and 4 bases at J, with 15 bases in the middle. From germline, CDR1 is LGHNA and CDR2 YNFKEQ. The CDR3 region is CASSQGWGTGPDTQYF. For the CDR3, the DNA is TGTGCCAGCAGCCAAGGTTGGGGTACTGGGCCAGATACGCAGTATTTT.

The rearrangement joins TRBV7-3 to TRBJ1-1; possible D gene TRBD1, 5 bases. The CDR3 length is 13 residues. V lost 8 bases, J lost 2 bases, and 12 bases lay in between. Per the germline V gene, CDR1 is SGHTA and CDR2 is FQGTGA. The CDR3 DNA is TGTGCCAGCGGATGGGACGGCAACACTGAAGCTTTCTTT. Amino acid sequence: CASGWDGNTEAFF.

The V call is TRBV7-6, the J call TRBJ2-7, with 9 bases aligning to TRBD2. The CDR3 is 18 amino acids. With 4 bases clipped from V and 4 bases from J, the junction kept 17 bases outside the gene matches. CDR1 and CDR2 from the germline V gene are SGHVS and FNYEAQ. The CDR3: CASSSIQGTSSNLYEQYF. In nucleotides, the CDR3 is TGTGCCAGCAGCTCGATACAAGGGACTAGCTCCAATTTGTACGAGCAGTACTTC.

This clone is labeled as medium-sized (0.01 to 0.1%). The CDR3 DNA follows: TGTGCCAGCAGTCGGACACAGAACTATGGCTACACCTTC. Its translation is CASSRTQNYGYTF. The V and J genes are TRBV6-5 and TRBJ1-2, with a weak D call TRBD1 (5 bases). The CDR3 sequence is 13 residues long. The V gene lost 5 bases and the J gene lost 2 bases, with 9 bases spanning the gap. Germline V gives CDR1 MNHEY, CDR2 SVGAGI.

The genes are TRBV10-3 and TRBJ2-7; the D gene is possibly TRBD2 (7 bases). Germline-derived CDR1 and CDR2 are ENHRY and SYGVKD. The CDR3 runs 16 residues. V lost 0 bases to trimming and J lost 6 bases, with 18 bases between them. In DNA form, the CDR3 reads TGTGCCATCAGTGAGTCGAGGGTCGGGGGGCCTAGCGAGCAGTACTTC. Translated: CAISESRVGGPSEQYF.

V is TRBV6-5 and J is TRBJ2-7; a weak D match, TRBD2 (7 bases). Trimming removed 0 bases from V and 7 bases from J, with 13 bases in between. The germline V gene encodes CDR1 MNHEY and CDR2 SVGAGI. CDR3 size: 14 residues. CDR3 amino acids: CASSYSGGGREQYF. In DNA, the CDR3 is TGTGCCAGCAGTTACTCAGGGGGGGGGCGTGAGCAGTACTTC.